These T cell receptor beta chains were read from a single sample in a study of neurological immune-mediated disorders. TCRdb itself ran the 5' RACE reads through MiXCR, one entry per CDR3 protein. The data show about 48,000 distinct CDR3 sequences, about a tenth seen once. The sequenced material came from PBMCs. The receptors were sampled from a woman in her forties with HTLV-1-associated myelopathy (HAM/TSP). Each CDR3 is given with its conserved first and last residue. A D gene is named only where the DNA matches it firmly. The size of a clone is reported for some rows only, either as once, few or many, or as a class for expanded clones.

V gene	clone size	J gene	D gene	CDR3 DNA	CDR3 protein
TRBV5-1	many	TRBJ2-1	TRBD2	TGCGCCAGCAGCTTGTTCGGGACTAGCAATGAGCAGTTCTTC	CASSLFGTSNEQFF
TRBV29-1	many	TRBJ2-7	TRBD1	TGCAGCGTTGGGAGGACAGGGTCCTACGAGCAGTACTTC	CSVGRTGSYEQYF
TRBV20-1	few	TRBJ1-1	TRBD1	TGCAGTGCTGGAGGGGGCAGGAACACTGAAGCTTTCTTT	CSAGGGRNTEAFF
TRBV29-1	many	TRBJ2-2	TRBD1	TGCAGCGTTGTGGGACAGGGGAACACCGGGGAGCTGTTTTTT	CSVVGQGNTGELFF
TRBV20-1	many	TRBJ1-1	.	TGCAGTGCTAGAGTCGGGCAGGGTGAAGCTTTCTTT	CSARVGQGEAFF
TRBV5-5	many	TRBJ1-4	.	TGTGCCAGCAGCTTGATACAGAACCATGAAAAACTGTTTTTT	CASSLIQNHEKLFF
TRBV7-8	many	TRBJ2-5	.	TGTGCCAGCAGCCGCAGACTGGGGCAGGAGACCCAGTACTTC	CASSRRLGQETQYF
TRBV12-5	.	TRBJ2-1	.	TGTGCTAGTGGTTTGCCCTGGCCGGGTGGGGAGGACAACAATGAGCAGTTCTTC	CASGLPWPGGEDNNEQFF
TRBV5-1	many	TRBJ2-7	.	TGCGCCAGCAGCCCCGCCATCCTCTCCTACGAGCAGTACTTC	CASSPAILSYEQYF
TRBV29-1	many	TRBJ2-7	.	TGCAGCGTAGGCCGAGGGGGATCCTACGAGCAGTACTTC	CSVGRGGSYEQYF
TRBV20-1	many	TRBJ2-1	TRBD1	TGCAGTGTCCCGGGACAGGCTTACAATGAGCAGTTCTTC	CSVPGQAYNEQFF
TRBV12-3/TRBV12-4	many	TRBJ1-4	.	TGTGCCAGCAGCGTGGGGGAAAAACTGTTTTTT	CASSVGEKLFF
TRBV12-3/TRBV12-4	many	TRBJ2-3	TRBD1	TGTGCCAGCAGCCCCCTCCGGGACAGGAGCACAGATACGCAGTATTTT	CASSPLRDRSTDTQYF
TRBV27	medium-sized	TRBJ2-2	.	TGTGCCAGCAGCCCTAGGAAGCACGGGGAGCTGTTTTTT	CASSPRKHGELFF
TRBV5-1	many	TRBJ1-2	TRBD1	TGCGCCAGCAGCTTACAGGGGGAAACTAACTATGGCTACACCTTC	CASSLQGETNYGYTF
TRBV5-1	many	TRBJ1-6	.	TGCGCCAGCAGCTTAACGACGATTGGTAATTCACCCCTCCACTTT	CASSLTTIGNSPLHF
TRBV5-6	many	TRBJ2-1	.	TGTGCCAGCAGCCTCTACAGTAATGAGCAGTTCTTC	CASSLYSNEQFF
TRBV7-8	many	TRBJ1-1	.	TGTGCCAGCAGCCCCGGGAGAATTGGCACTGAAGCTTTCTTT	CASSPGRIGTEAFF
TRBV5-1	many	TRBJ1-2	.	TGCGCCAGCAGCTTGCGAGTTGGGTCATCTAACTATGGCTACACCTTC	CASSLRVGSSNYGYTF
TRBV7-2	many	TRBJ2-2	.	TGTGCCAGCAGCTTAGTTCACACCGGGGAGCTGTTTTTT	CASSLVHTGELFF
TRBV21-1	many	TRBJ2-7	.	TGTGCCATTCGGCCGGACAGCTCCTACGAGCAGTACTTC	CAIRPDSSYEQYF
TRBV14	many	TRBJ1-2	.	TGTGCCAGCAGCCAAGCATCCATCTCCTATGGCTACACCTTC	CASSQASISYGYTF
TRBV10-3	many	TRBJ2-1	.	TGTGCCATCAGTGACGATGGTGAGCAGTTCTTC	CAISDDGEQFF
TRBV5-6	few	TRBJ1-6	TRBD1	TGTGCCAGCAGCTGGGGAAGGACAGGGTCGTCACCCCTCCACTTT	CASSWGRTGSSPLHF
TRBV4-3	many	TRBJ2-2	TRBD1	TGCGCCAGCAGCCTCCTACCGGGACAGGGGGGGGAGCTGTTTTTT	CASSLLPGQGGELFF
TRBV12-3/TRBV12-4	medium-sized	TRBJ2-4	.	TGTGCCAGCAGTTTAAGGGAAAACATTCAGTACTTC	CASSLRENIQYF
TRBV6-2/TRBV6-3	many	TRBJ2-7	TRBD2	TGTGCCAGCAGACGTTCGGCGGGGGATTATTCCTACGAGCAGTACTTC	CASRRSAGDYSYEQYF
TRBV5-1	many	TRBJ2-7	.	TGCGCCAGCAGCTTGGAAGGCTCCTCCCCCTACGAGCAGTACTTC	CASSLEGSSPYEQYF
TRBV3-1	many	TRBJ2-4	TRBD2	TGTGCCAGCAGCCAAGCAGCGGGGGGGCCCCAAGCCAAAAACATTCAGTACTTC	CASSQAAGGPQAKNIQYF
TRBV5-1	many	TRBJ1-5	.	TGCGCCAGCAGATCGGATAATAAGGGCCGCAATCAGCCCCAGCATTTT	CASRSDNKGRNQPQHF
TRBV29-1	many	TRBJ2-1	TRBD1	TGCAGCGTTAGGGACAGGGGGTTCTACAATGAGCAGTTCTTC	CSVRDRGFYNEQFF
TRBV5-1	many	TRBJ2-5	TRBD1	TGCGCCAGCAGCTGGAGGACAGGGCTGGAGTACCAAGAGACCCAGTACTTC	CASSWRTGLEYQETQYF
TRBV20-1	few	TRBJ1-2	TRBD1	TGCAGTGCTAGGCCCGACAGGGGCTATGGCTACACCTTC	CSARPDRGYGYTF
TRBV7-9	many	TRBJ2-3	.	TGTGCCAGCAGCTTTACGGGGAAAGGCACAGATACGCAGTATTTT	CASSFTGKGTDTQYF
TRBV12-3/TRBV12-4	many	TRBJ2-1	TRBD1	TGTGCCAGCAGTCCAGGGTTTTTGATTGGGACAGCACGAAACCTGGCCTACAATGAGCAGTTCTTC	CASSPGFLIGTARNLAYNEQFF
TRBV7-2	many	TRBJ1-1	.	TGTGCCAGCAGCTTAATGAGGGGTACTGAAGCTTTCTTT	CASSLMRGTEAFF
TRBV21-1	few	TRBJ1-3	.	TGTGCCAGCAGCAAAGCTGGCCTCTACCGGATCTCTGGAAACACCATATATTTT	CASSKAGLYRISGNTIYF
TRBV11-3	many	TRBJ2-7	.	TGTGCCAGCAGCGGTAGGGGCGGGACACCGACCTACGAGCAGTACTTC	CASSGRGGTPTYEQYF
TRBV4-3	many	TRBJ2-5	.	TGCGCCAGCAGCCAAGGAATCCGGGGGGCCGAAGAGACCCAGTACTTC	CASSQGIRGAEETQYF
TRBV5-1	.	TRBJ2-7	TRBD2	TGCGCCAGCAGCTTGGTGACGGGGGGATCCTACGAGCAGTACTTC	CASSLVTGGSYEQYF
TRBV18	.	TRBJ2-7	.	TGTGCCAGCTCACCACCCCCCCGGAGGCAGCGGACCTACGAGCAGTACTTC	CASSPPPRRQRTYEQYF
TRBV5-1	many	TRBJ2-2	.	TGCGCCAGCCGCTCCGGGAGCAACACCGGGGAGCTGTTTTTT	CASRSGSNTGELFF
TRBV4-2	many	TRBJ1-1	.	TGTGCCAGCAGACCGGAGGCAGGGAGGGTGAACACTGAAGCTTTCTTT	CASRPEAGRVNTEAFF
TRBV20-1	many	TRBJ1-1	.	TGCAGTGCTAGAGATGAAAGGAAACTTATTAGGACTGAAGCTTTCTTT	CSARDERKLIRTEAFF
TRBV4-2	many	TRBJ2-3	TRBD2	TGTGCCAGCAGCCAACCGATAGCGGGAGCTTATACGCAGTATTTT	CASSQPIAGAYTQYF
TRBV5-4	many	TRBJ1-2	.	TGTGCCAGCAGCAACGACGGGCAGTTAGATGGCTACACCTTC	CASSNDGQLDGYTF
TRBV7-2	.	TRBJ2-3	.	TGTGCCAGCAGCTCCCTCCGCTCCGGTGGGGGTGCGGAAGATACGCAGTATTTT	CASSSLRSGGGAEDTQYF
TRBV20-1	many	TRBJ2-3	.	TGCAGTGCCATCGCTATAGTCACAGATACGCAGTATTTT	CSAIAIVTDTQYF
TRBV5-1	.	TRBJ2-3	.	TGCGCCAGCAGCTTGACTGCTGGGTTTGATACGCAGTATTTT	CASSLTAGFDTQYF
TRBV7-9	many	TRBJ2-3	TRBD1	TGTGCCAGCAGATCCCATACCGGGACAGGGGTTACAGATACGCAGTATTTT	CASRSHTGTGVTDTQYF
TRBV24-1	medium-sized	TRBJ1-5	TRBD1	TGTGCCACCAGTGACCGAAGGACAGGTAGCAATCAGCCCCAGCATTTT	CATSDRRTGSNQPQHF
TRBV12-3/TRBV12-4	many	TRBJ1-3	.	TGTGCCATCCTCTTGAGGGTTGGAAACACCATATATTTT	CAILLRVGNTIYF
TRBV5-1	medium-sized	TRBJ1-3	.	TGCGCCAGCAGCTTGGGGACAGAACTTGGAAACACCATATATTTT	CASSLGTELGNTIYF